This TCR beta chain emerged from a study of T cells after yellow fever vaccination. Study-wide findings and caveats: The booster response re-showed most primary clones: approximately 95% CD4, more than 70% CD8.

CDR1 and CDR2 (germline): LGHNA, YSLEER. This CDR3 has 13 residues. V gave up 1 base and J gave up 5 bases, with 8 bases separating them. Notes on this clonotype: Its antigen is as yet unknown.

TCRdb recomputed calls from the 5' RACE reads with MiXCR, one row per CDR3 protein. The profile shows about 320,000 distinct CDR3 sequences, around 12% of them singletons. The genes are TRBV4-3 and TRBJ1-2; D unresolved. Sequenced here: CD4+ T cells sorted from PBMCs, sampled 15 days after the yellow fever booster vaccination. This TCR came from a young man who received the YFV17D yellow fever vaccine. CDR3 sequence reads: CASSQGGKYGYTF. The CDR3 DNA reads TGCGCCAGCAGCCAAGGTGGGAAGTATGGCTACACCTTC.